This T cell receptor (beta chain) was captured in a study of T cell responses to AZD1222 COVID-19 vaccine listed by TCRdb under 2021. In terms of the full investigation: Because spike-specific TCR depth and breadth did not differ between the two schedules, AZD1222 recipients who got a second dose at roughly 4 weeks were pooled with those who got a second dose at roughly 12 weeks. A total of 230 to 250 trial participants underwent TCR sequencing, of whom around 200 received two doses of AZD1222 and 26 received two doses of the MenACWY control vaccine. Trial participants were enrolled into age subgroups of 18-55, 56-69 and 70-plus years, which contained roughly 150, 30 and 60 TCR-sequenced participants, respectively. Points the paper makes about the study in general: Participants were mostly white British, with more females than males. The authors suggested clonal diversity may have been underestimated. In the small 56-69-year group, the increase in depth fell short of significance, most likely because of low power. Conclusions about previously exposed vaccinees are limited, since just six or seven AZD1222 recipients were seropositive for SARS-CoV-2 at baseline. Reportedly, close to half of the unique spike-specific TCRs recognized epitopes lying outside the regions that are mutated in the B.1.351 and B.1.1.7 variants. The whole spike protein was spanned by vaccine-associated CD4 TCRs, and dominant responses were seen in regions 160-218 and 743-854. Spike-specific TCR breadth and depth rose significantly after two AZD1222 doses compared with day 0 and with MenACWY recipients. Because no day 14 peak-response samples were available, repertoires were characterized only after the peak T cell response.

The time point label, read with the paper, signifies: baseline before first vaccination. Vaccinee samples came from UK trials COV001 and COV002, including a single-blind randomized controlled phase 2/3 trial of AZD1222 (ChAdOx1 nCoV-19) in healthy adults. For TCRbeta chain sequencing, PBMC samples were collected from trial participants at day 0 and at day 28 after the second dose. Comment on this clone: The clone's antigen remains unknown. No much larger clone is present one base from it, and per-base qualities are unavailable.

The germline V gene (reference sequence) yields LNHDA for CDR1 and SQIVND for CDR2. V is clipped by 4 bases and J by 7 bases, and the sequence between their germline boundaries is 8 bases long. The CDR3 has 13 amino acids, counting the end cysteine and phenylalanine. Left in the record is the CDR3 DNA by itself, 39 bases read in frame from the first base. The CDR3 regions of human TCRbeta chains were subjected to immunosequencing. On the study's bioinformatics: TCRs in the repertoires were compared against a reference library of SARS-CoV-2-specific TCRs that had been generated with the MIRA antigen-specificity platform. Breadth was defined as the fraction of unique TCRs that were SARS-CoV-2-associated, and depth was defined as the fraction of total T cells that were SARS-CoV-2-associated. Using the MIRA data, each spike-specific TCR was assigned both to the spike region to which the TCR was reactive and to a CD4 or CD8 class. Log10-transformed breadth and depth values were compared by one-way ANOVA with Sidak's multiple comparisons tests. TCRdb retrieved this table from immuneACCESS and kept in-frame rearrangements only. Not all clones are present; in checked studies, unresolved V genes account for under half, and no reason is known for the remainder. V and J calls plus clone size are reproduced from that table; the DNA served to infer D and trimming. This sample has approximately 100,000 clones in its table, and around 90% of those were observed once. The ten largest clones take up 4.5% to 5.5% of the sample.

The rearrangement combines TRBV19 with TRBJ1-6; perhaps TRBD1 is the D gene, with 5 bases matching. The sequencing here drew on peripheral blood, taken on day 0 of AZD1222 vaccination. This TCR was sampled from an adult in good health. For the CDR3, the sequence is CASSRDSNSPLHF. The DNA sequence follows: TGTGCCAGTAGTAGAGACAGCAATTCACCCCTCCACTTT. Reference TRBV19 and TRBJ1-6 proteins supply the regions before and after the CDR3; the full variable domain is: DGGITQSPKYLFRKEGQNVTLSCEQNLNHDAMYWYRQDPGQGLRLIYYSQIVNDFQKGDIAEGYSVSREKKESFPLTVTSAQKNPTAFYLCASSRDSNSPLHFGNGTRLTVT.